A single sample is the source of the 26 T cell receptor beta chains below, sequenced in a study of HIV-infected patients and healthy controls. Follow-up blood was drawn about 14 weeks, roughly three months, after antiretroviral therapy began. No cell fractionation was done, so the repertoire covers all unsorted peripheral blood T cells. Alpha and beta constant-region primers primed reverse transcription of approximately 0.55 ug RNA. Alpha and beta chain libraries were made separately by chain-specific third strand synthesis with multiplexing indices. MiXCR, applied by TCRdb to the 5' RACE reads, yields one record per CDR3 protein. The sample contains about 5,500 distinct CDR3 sequences, approximately 9% of which appear only once. The starting material was blood, obtained during antiretroviral therapy. These receptors were collected from an adult with HIV infection.

By its share, this clonotype is medium-sized (0.01 to 0.1%). V is TRBV20-1 and J is TRBJ1-3; 8 bases map to TRBD1. This CDR3 region has 14 residues. CDR1 and CDR2 from the germline V gene are DFQATT and SNEGSKA (reference sequence). With V trimmed by 5 bases and J by 0 bases, 3 bases remained unmatched. The DNA of the CDR3 is TGCAGTGCTTTAGGGACAGGCTCTGGAAACACCATATATTTT. Protein: CSALGTGSGNTIYF.

This clonotype was seen at least ten times. The V call is TRBV24-1, the J call TRBJ1-2; D gene unclear. V lost 5 bases to trimming and J lost 6 bases, with 21 bases between them. CDR1 KGHDR and CDR2 SFDVKD come from the germline V gene. This CDR3 region has 16 residues. The CDR3 bases are TGTGCCACCAGTGGCGTCCGCGGGCCCACCCTCGATGGCTACACCTTC. Translating it yields CATSGVRGPTLDGYTF.

Sample share makes this clonotype medium-sized. The rearrangement links TRBV7-2 to TRBJ2-2; D might be TRBD1 or TRBD2, each matching 6 bases. The CDR3 is 16 residues long. Germline CDR1 reads SGHTA; CDR2 reads FQGNSA. Between the trimmed V and J ends, which lost 4 bases and 4 bases, there was a span of 16 bases. The DNA of the CDR3 is TGTGCCAGCAGCTCCCGGGGGCGGCGAAGCACCGGGGAGCTGTTTTTT. Protein sequence: CASSSRGRRSTGELFF.

The sample holds many counts of this clonotype. The rearrangement links TRBV14 to TRBJ2-2; unclear D gene. CDR1 SGHDN and CDR2 FVKESK come from the germline V gene. V was clipped by 2 bases and J by 0 bases, with 16 bases between them. The CDR3 spans 18 residues. For the CDR3, the DNA is TGTGCCAGCAGCCAAACCCTCCGACTGGGTACGAACACCGGGGAGCTGTTTTTT. Residues: CASSQTLRLGTNTGELFF.

This clonotype was seen more than once but under ten times. In DNA, the CDR3 is TGTGCCACCCTGCGGGCCATAGGCCCGGTAGAGACCCAGTACTTC. Residues: CATLRAIGPVETQYF. The chain joins TRBV2 to TRBJ2-5, with D perhaps matching TRBD2 (5 bases). Trimming took 10 bases from V and 4 from J, leaving 22 bases between them. Germline loops: CDR1 SNHLY, CDR2 FYNNEI. The CDR3 sequence is 15 residues long.

The CDR3: CASSQDRWGSNQPQHF. The CDR3 DNA is TGCGCCAGCAGCCAAGATAGATGGGGAAGCAATCAGCCCCAGCATTTT. J is TRBJ1-5 and V is TRBV4-3; D unclear. Trimming removed 0 bases at V and 1 base at J, with 10 bases between. This CDR3 has 16 residues. Germline V CDR1 and CDR2: LGHNA, YSLEER.

This clonotype was seen at least ten times. The V gene is TRBV4-1, the J gene TRBJ2-6; D unclear. Between the trimmed V and J ends, which lost 7 bases and 2 bases, there was a span of 18 bases. This CDR3 is 17 amino acids long. Germline CDR1 reads MGHRA; CDR2 reads YSYEKL. CDR3 residues: CASTPGALGPGANVLTF. In DNA form, the CDR3 reads TGCGCCAGCACCCCAGGTGCCTTGGGTCCTGGGGCCAACGTCCTGACTTTC.

The J gene is TRBJ1-6, the V gene TRBV6-2 or TRBV6-3; D unresolved. The CDR3 loop spans 14 amino acids. Looked up from germline, CDR1 is MNHEY and CDR2 is SVGEGT. Trimming left V 2 bases short and J 13 bases short, with 15 bases between. CDR3 DNA: TGTGCCAGCAGTTACGCAGGCGTTCGTTCCCCCCTCCACTTT. Its translation: CASSYAGVRSPLHF.

The chain joins TRBV18 to TRBJ2-7; the match to TRBD2 covers 10 bases. Trimming at V came to 4 bases and at J to 2 bases, leaving 5 bases not matched to a gene. CDR1 is KGHSH, CDR2 LQKENI, per germline. The CDR3 sequence is 15 residues long. CDR3 DNA sequence: TGTGCCAGCTCACTCGGACTAGCGGCTACCTACGAGCAGTACTTC. As protein: CASSLGLAATYEQYF.

By frequency in the sample, this clonotype is medium-sized. V and J are TRBV27 and TRBJ1-1; a possible D gene is TRBD1 (5 bases). Germline values: CDR1 MNHEY, CDR2 SMNVEV (reference sequence). The CDR3 is made up of 14 amino acids. The germline V and J ends were trimmed by 5 bases and 4 bases, with 14 bases remaining between them. This CDR3 is CASSPDGAATEAFF. In nucleotides, the CDR3 is TGTGCCAGCAGTCCGGATGGGGCAGCCACTGAAGCTTTCTTT.

This clonotype was counted ten times or more. The J gene is TRBJ2-3, the V gene TRBV15; 8 bases fit TRBD2. Germline lookup yields CDR1 LNHNV and CDR2 YYDKDF (reference sequence). V was pared by 3 bases and J by 1 base, with 9 bases of the junction left unmatched. This CDR3 comprises 17 residues. CDR3 coding DNA: TGTGCCACCAGCAGTACGGGAGGGGGGCAAGGCACAGATACGCAGTATTTT. Its protein is CATSSTGGGQGTDTQYF.

This clonotype is medium-sized in the sample. The chain combines TRBV6-6 with TRBJ1-1; D uncertain. This CDR3 region has 14 residues. Germline V gene sequence: CDR1 MNHNY, CDR2 SVGAGI (reference sequence). V was trimmed by 0 bases and J by 5 bases, leaving 10 bases between them. The CDR3 sequence is CASSYSIALTEAFF. CDR3 coding DNA: TGTGCCAGCAGTTACTCGATTGCGTTGACTGAAGCTTTCTTT.

This clonotype was detected many times. The genes are TRBV6-5 and TRBJ1-5; a weak D match, TRBD1 (6 bases). Germline values: CDR1 MNHEY, CDR2 SVGAGI. The CDR3 runs 15 residues. Trimming shortened V by 5 bases and J by 6 bases, and 17 bases separated the two germline ends. The CDR3 DNA reads as TGTGCCAGCAGTAGGATACAGGGACCGGGTCAGCCCCAGCATTTT. Translating gives CASSRIQGPGQPQHF.

This clonotype was recorded many times. V is TRBV19 and J is TRBJ2-3, with 11 positions matching TRBD2. Germline-derived CDR1 and CDR2 are LNHDA and SQIVND (reference sequence). Germline trimming cut 6 bases from V and 8 bases from J; bases unmatched to any gene: 7. The CDR3 has 14 amino acids. The CDR3 sequence is CASSGSGGATTQYF. CDR3 DNA: TGTGCCAGTAGCGGTAGCGGGGGGGCCACTACGCAGTATTTT.

At least ten counts were recorded for this clonotype. V is TRBV7-9 and J is TRBJ2-1, with 11 bases lining up with TRBD2. Germline trimming cut 5 bases from V and 4 bases from J; bases unmatched to any gene: 7. The V gene's germline CDR1 is SEHNR and CDR2 FQNEAQ (reference sequence). The CDR3 consists of 16 residues. For the CDR3, the DNA is TGTGCCAGCAGCGATACCGGGACTAGCGGTTACAATGAGCAGTTCTTC. It yields the protein CASSDTGTSGYNEQFF.

This clonotype is labeled medium-sized. The chain employs TRBV12-3 or TRBV12-4 and TRBJ2-7; TRBD1 aligns across 8 bases. The CDR3 is 16 amino acids. V lost 4 bases and J lost 1; bases outside the gene matches: 9. The CDR3 sequence is CASSSYWDRSSYEQYF. DNA of the CDR3: TGTGCCAGCAGTTCTTACTGGGACAGGTCATCCTACGAGCAGTACTTC.

This clonotype is labeled as medium-sized (0.01 to 0.1%). V and J are TRBV9 and TRBJ2-1; weak D call: TRBD2 (5 bases). There are 15 residues in the CDR3. The germline CDR1 and CDR2 sequences are SGDLS and YYNGEE. Trimming cost V 3 bases and J 0 bases, with 10 bases left between them. CDR3 region: CASSADYSSYNEQFF. The CDR3 DNA is TGTGCCAGCAGCGCAGACTATAGCTCCTACAATGAGCAGTTCTTC.

In its sample, this clonotype is medium-sized. The rearrangement uses TRBV27 and TRBJ2-7; D is tentatively TRBD1 or TRBD2 (7 bases each). The germline V gene has CDR1 MNHEY and CDR2 SMNVEV (reference sequence). V lost 8 bases and J lost 3, with 17 bases in between. The CDR3 totals 14 residues. The CDR3 protein is CASRRGGGFYEQYF. CDR3 DNA: TGTGCCAGCCGGAGGGGAGGGGGCTTCTACGAGCAGTACTTC.

This clonotype was counted at least ten times. This sequence joins TRBV19 and TRBJ1-5, with D perhaps TRBD1 (6 bases). Germline V gene data show CDR1 as LNHDA and CDR2 as SQIVND (reference sequence). The CDR3 runs 16 residues. V dropped 0 bases and J dropped 1 base, with 10 bases sitting between them. The CDR3 DNA sequence: TGTGCCAGTAGTATAGAGGGGGGCTGGAGCAATCAGCCCCAGCATTTT. Its protein product is CASSIEGGWSNQPQHF.

This clonotype is classed as medium-sized (0.01 to 0.1%). This chain connects TRBV14 to TRBJ1-1, with D uncertain. V gave up 1 base and J gave up 4 bases, with 7 bases separating them. CDR3 size: 13 residues. Germline V gives CDR1 SGHDN, CDR2 FVKESK. The CDR3 nucleotides read TGTGCCAGCAGCCAAGGAGGGATCACTGAAGCTTTCTTT. It specifies CASSQGGITEAFF.

In this sample, this clonotype turned up a few times. The rearrangement uses TRBV6-2 or TRBV6-3 and TRBJ2-7; D is ambiguous. Germline V lookup: CDR1 MNHEY, CDR2 SVGEGT. The CDR3 runs 11 residues. V lost 4 bases and J 6 bases, leaving 7 bases between the germline ends. The CDR3 coding sequence is TGTGCCAGCAGTTCTACCTTCGAGCAGTACTTC. Translated: CASSSTFEQYF.

This clonotype was observed many times. The rearrangement joins TRBV20-1 to TRBJ2-7; 10 bases are a match to TRBD2. The CDR3 loop spans 14 amino acids. V trimming: 4 bases; J trimming: 5 bases; junction bases outside the gene matches: 8. CDR1 is DFQATT and CDR2 is SNEGSKA in the germline V gene (reference sequence). CDR3: CSATGLASIDEQYF. The CDR3 nucleotides read TGCAGTGCTACGGGACTAGCGTCGATCGACGAGCAGTACTTC.

Notes on this clonotype: A much larger clone lies a single base off, so this may be a read error. The chain combines TRBV2 with TRBJ2-7; TRBD2 might be the D (5 bases). Looked up from germline, CDR1 is SNHLY and CDR2 is FYNNEI. The CDR3 runs to 13 residues. The CDR3 DNA sequence: TGTGCCAGCAGTGGAGGGAGAACCTACAAGCAGTACTTC. Its protein product is CASSGGRTYKQYF.

This clonotype was observed at least ten times. The V call is TRBV27, the J call TRBJ1-5; D gene ambiguous. Germline CDR1 is MNHEY and CDR2 is SMNVEV (reference sequence). The V end was cut by 2 bases, the J end by 2 bases, with 10 bases between. The CDR3 is 15 residues long. The CDR3 here is CASSLNTYGNQPQHF. DNA of the CDR3: TGTGCCAGCAGTTTAAATACCTATGGCAATCAGCCCCAGCATTTT.

Sample share makes this clonotype medium-sized. The chain employs TRBV3-1 and TRBJ2-5; tentative D call: TRBD2 (5 bases). The CDR3 spans 13 residues. CDR1 is LGHDT, CDR2 YNNKEL, per germline (reference sequence). Between the trimmed V and J ends, which lost 4 bases and 2 bases, there was a span of 8 bases. The CDR3 sequence is CASSRGRQETQYF. Here the CDR3 DNA reads TGTGCCAGCAGCCGAGGGAGACAAGAGACCCAGTACTTC.

In this sample, this clonotype turned up a few times. The V call is TRBV18, the J call TRBJ1-6; D gene unclear. The V gene's germline CDR1 is KGHSH and CDR2 LQKENI. The CDR3 has 16 amino acids. The V end was cut by 2 bases, the J end by 6 bases, with 14 bases between. The CDR3 DNA reads as TGTGCCAGCTCACCAGCTTCGCTGCGGGTTAATTCACCCCTCCACTTT. Protein product: CASSPASLRVNSPLHF.